This T cell receptor beta chain originates from a study of blood T cells in healthy people across ages. General study results and limits: Because sorting was not performed, PBMCs prevented conclusive naive versus antigen-experienced comparison. Diversity estimated from one million T cells was considered an underestimate. Diversity was higher, and naive CD4+ cells more numerous, in long-lived donors than in aged donors.

The authors ran a second PCR of about 6 to 11 cycles using a sample-barcoded 5' primer and a J-beta primer mix. TCRdb processed the 5' RACE reads anew with MiXCR; each CDR3 protein has one entry. The sample has about 800,000 distinct CDR3 sequences; roughly 25% are singletons. Per germline, CDR1 MNHNS and CDR2 SASEGT. This CDR3 contains 13 residues. The V and J ends lost 3 bases and 8 bases respectively, with 11 bases between them. This clonotype was counted once. Its matching antigen is unknown. The same data also contributed to another study, on T cells of mothers and their children.

The sample consisted of blood. The chain couples TRBV6-1 to TRBJ2-1; D might be TRBD1 (5 bases). This sequence was found in a boy aged 5-17 years in good health. As DNA, the CDR3 is TGTGCCAGCAGTGATGGGGCGTTTGATGAGCAGTTCTTC. This codes for CASSDGAFDEQFF.